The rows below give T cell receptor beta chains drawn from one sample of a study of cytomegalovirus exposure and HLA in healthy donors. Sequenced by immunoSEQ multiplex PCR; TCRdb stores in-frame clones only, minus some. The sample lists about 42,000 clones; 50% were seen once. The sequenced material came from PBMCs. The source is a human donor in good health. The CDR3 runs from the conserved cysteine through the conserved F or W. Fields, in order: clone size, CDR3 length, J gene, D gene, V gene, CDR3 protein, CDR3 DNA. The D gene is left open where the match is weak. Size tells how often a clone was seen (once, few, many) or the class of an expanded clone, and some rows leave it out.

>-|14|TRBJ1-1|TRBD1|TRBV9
CASSAMTGRTEAFF
TGTGCCAGCAGCGCAATGACAGGGCGCACTGAAGCTTTCTTT
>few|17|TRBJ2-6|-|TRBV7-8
CASSPGGGRAGANVLTF
TGTGCCAGCAGCCCGGGAGGGGGCCGGGCTGGGGCCAACGTCCTGACTTTC
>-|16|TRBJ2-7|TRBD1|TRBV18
CASSPPLSGQGGEQYF
TGTGCCAGCTCACCACCCCTGTCTGGACAGGGAGGTGAGCAGTACTTC
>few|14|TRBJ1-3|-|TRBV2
CASSESPGRDTIYF
TGTGCCAGCAGTGAATCGCCTGGCCGTGACACCATATATTTT
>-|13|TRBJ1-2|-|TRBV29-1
CSVVGQGNWGYTF
TGCAGCGTTGTAGGGCAGGGGAATTGGGGCTACACCTTC
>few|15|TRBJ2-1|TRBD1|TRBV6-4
CASSDPGQGNNEQFF
TGTGCCAGCAGTGACCCCGGACAGGGGAACAATGAGCAGTTCTTC
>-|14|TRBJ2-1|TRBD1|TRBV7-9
CASSGRQGQNEQFF
TGTGCCAGCAGCGGCCGACAGGGGCAGAATGAGCAGTTCTTC
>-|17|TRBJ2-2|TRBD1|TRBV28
CASSLTGGRTITGELFF
TGTGCCAGCAGTTTAACAGGGGGACGGACAATCACCGGGGAGCTGTTTTTT
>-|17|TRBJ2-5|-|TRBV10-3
CAISESQRTSPQETQYF
TGTGCCATCAGTGAGTCTCAGCGAACCTCCCCCCAAGAGACCCAGTACTTC
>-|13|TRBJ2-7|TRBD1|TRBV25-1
CASGTASSYEQYF
TGTGCCAGCGGGACAGCGAGCTCCTACGAGCAGTACTTC
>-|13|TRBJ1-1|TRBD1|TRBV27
CASSLRDSPEAFF
TGTGCCAGCAGTTTACGGGACAGCCCCGAAGCTTTCTTT
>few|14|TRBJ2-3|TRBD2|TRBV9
CASSVVREADTQYF
TGTGCCAGCAGCGTAGTTCGGGAGGCAGATACGCAGTATTTT
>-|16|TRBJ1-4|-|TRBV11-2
CASSLTWGPSNEKLFF
TGTGCCAGCAGTCTAACCTGGGGGCCGTCTAATGAAAAACTGTTTTTT
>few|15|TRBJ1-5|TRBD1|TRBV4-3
CASSQAGTGVYPQHF
TGCGCCAGCAGCCAGGCCGGGACAGGGGTTTACCCCCAGCATTTT
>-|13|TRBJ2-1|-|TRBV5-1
CASSLGTNNEQFF
TGCGCCAGCAGCTTGGGGACAAACAATGAGCAGTTCTTC
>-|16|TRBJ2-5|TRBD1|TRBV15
CATSRDASGGKETQYF
TGTGCCACCAGCAGAGATGCGTCAGGGGGTAAAGAGACCCAGTACTTC
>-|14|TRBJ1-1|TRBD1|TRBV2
CASHPRQGSTEAFF
TGTGCCAGCCACCCAAGACAGGGGAGTACTGAAGCTTTCTTT
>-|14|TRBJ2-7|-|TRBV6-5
CASTQRQAGYEQYF
TGTGCCAGCACCCAACGACAGGCTGGCTACGAGCAGTACTTC
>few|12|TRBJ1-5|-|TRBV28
CASSFVIQPQHF
TGTGCCAGCAGTTTCGTTATTCAGCCCCAGCATTTT
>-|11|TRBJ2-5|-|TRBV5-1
CASRTEETQYF
TGCGCCAGCAGGACAGAAGAGACCCAGTACTTC
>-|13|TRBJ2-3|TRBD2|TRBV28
CASSPGGLDTQYF
TGTGCCAGCAGTCCGGGAGGCTTAGATACGCAGTATTTT
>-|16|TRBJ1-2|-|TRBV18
CASSPPAALANYGYTF
TGTGCCAGCTCACCACCGGCAGCCCTAGCTAACTATGGCTACACCTTC
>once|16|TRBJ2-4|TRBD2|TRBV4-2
CASSQTRTSGSNIQYF
TGTGCCAGCAGCCAGACACGGACTAGCGGGAGTAACATTCAGTACTTC
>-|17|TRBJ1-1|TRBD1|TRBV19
CASSMGIGTGVNTEAFF
TGTGCCAGTAGTATGGGAATCGGGACAGGCGTGAACACTGAAGCTTTCTTT
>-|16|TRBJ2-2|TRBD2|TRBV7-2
CASSLATGGNTGELFF
TGTGCCAGCAGCTTAGCGACGGGGGGGAACACCGGGGAGCTGTTTTTT
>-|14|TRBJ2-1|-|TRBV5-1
CASSLESSGNEQFF
TGCGCCAGCAGCTTGGAGAGTAGCGGCAATGAGCAGTTCTTC
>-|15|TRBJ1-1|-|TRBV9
CASSAAQGWNTEAFF
TGTGCCAGCAGCGCCGCACAGGGTTGGAACACTGAAGCTTTCTTT
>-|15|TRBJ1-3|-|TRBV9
CASSRLDTSGNTIYF
TGTGCCAGCAGCCGACTAGACACCTCTGGAAACACCATATATTTT
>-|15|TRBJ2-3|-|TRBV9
CASSVQGLRTDTQYF
TGTGCCAGCAGCGTGCAAGGACTACGCACAGATACGCAGTATTTT
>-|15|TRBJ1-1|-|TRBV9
CASSQTAGWVSEAFF
TGTGCCAGCAGCCAAACAGCAGGGTGGGTATCTGAAGCTTTCTTT
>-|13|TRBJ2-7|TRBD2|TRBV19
CATKGTTSYEQYF
TGTGCCACTAAGGGGACTACTTCCTACGAGCAGTACTTC
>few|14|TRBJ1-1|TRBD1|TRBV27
CASRTGVLVTEAFF
TGTGCCAGCCGGACAGGGGTTTTGGTGACTGAAGCTTTCTTT
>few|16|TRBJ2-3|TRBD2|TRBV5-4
CASSLSSGGSTDTQYF
TGTGCCAGCAGCTTGTCTAGCGGGGGAAGCACAGATACGCAGTATTTT
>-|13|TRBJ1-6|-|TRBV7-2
CASSGDNYSPLHF
TGTGCCAGCAGCGGGGACAATTATTCACCCCTCCACTTT
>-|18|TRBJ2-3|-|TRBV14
CASSQEVEGGGSTDTQYF
TGTGCCAGCAGCCAAGAGGTAGAGGGGGGGGGAAGCACAGATACGCAGTATTTT
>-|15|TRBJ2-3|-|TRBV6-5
CASRPTWGGTDTQYF
TGTGCCAGCAGGCCGACCTGGGGCGGCACAGATACGCAGTATTTT
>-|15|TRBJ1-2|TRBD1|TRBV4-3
CASSQDGQGARGYTF
TGCGCCAGCAGCCAAGATGGACAGGGGGCGCGAGGCTACACCTTC
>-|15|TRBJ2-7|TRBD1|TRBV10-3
CAIRPDGDRANEQYF
TGTGCCATCAGGCCCGATGGGGACAGGGCGAACGAGCAGTACTTC
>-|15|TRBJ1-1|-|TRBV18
CASSAGQGPYTEAFF
TGTGCCAGCTCAGCTGGCCAGGGGCCCTACACTGAAGCTTTCTTT
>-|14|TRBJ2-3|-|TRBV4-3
CASSQDRETDTQYF
TGCGCCAGCAGCCAGGACAGAGAAACAGATACGCAGTATTTT
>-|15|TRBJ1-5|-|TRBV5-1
CASSLGQNSNQPQHF
TGCGCCAGCAGCTTGGGACAGAATAGCAATCAGCCCCAGCATTTT
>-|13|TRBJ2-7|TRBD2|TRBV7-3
CASSLGLGYEQYF
TGTGCCAGCAGCTTGGGACTAGGGTACGAGCAGTACTTC
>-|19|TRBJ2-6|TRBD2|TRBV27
CASSLRGTSPNSGANVLTF
TGTGCCAGCAGTTTAAGGGGGACTAGCCCGAACTCTGGGGCCAACGTCCTGACTTTC
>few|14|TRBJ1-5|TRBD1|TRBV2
CASSGQGINQPQHF
TGTGCCAGCAGTGGACAGGGGATTAATCAGCCCCAGCATTTT
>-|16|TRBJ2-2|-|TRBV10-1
CANISGGTVNTGELFF
TGCGCCAACATTTCGGGAGGGACAGTGAACACCGGGGAGCTGTTTTTT
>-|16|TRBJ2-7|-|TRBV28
CASSPHGQRRSYEQYF
TGTGCCAGCAGTCCCCATGGACAGCGGAGGTCCTACGAGCAGTACTTC
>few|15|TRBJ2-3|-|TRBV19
CASSISGRGADTQYF
TGTGCCAGTAGTATAAGCGGCAGGGGAGCGGATACGCAGTATTTT
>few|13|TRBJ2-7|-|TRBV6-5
CASSPGSYYEQYF
TGTGCCAGCAGTCCCGGGTCTTACTACGAGCAGTACTTC
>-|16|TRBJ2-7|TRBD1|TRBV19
CASSTLLFKGAHEQYF
TGTGCCAGTAGTACCCTCCTTTTTAAGGGGGCCCACGAGCAGTACTTC
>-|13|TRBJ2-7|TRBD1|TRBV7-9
CASSFQGAHEQYF
TGTGCCAGCAGCTTTCAGGGGGCCCACGAGCAGTACTTC
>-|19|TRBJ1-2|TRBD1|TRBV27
CASSLYGGTGSYVNYGYTF
TGTGCCAGCAGTTTGTACGGCGGGACAGGGAGTTATGTTAACTATGGCTACACCTTC
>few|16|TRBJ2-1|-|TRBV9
CASSVGFRVAYNEQFF
TGTGCCAGCAGCGTAGGTTTCCGGGTGGCCTACAATGAGCAGTTCTTC
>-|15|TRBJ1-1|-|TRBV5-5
CASSLIGGRGTEAFF
TGTGCCAGCAGCTTGATAGGGGGACGGGGAACTGAAGCTTTCTTT
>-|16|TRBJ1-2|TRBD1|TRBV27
CASSLGTGEFNYGYTF
TGTGCCAGCAGTTTAGGGACAGGGGAGTTTAACTATGGCTACACCTTC